Below are 11 T cell receptor beta chains sequenced from a single sample in a study of response to subunit inactivated influenza vaccine. One entry per CDR3 protein, called by TCRdb with MiXCR from the RT-PCR reads. This table has 400,000 to 650,000 distinct CDR3 sequences, roughly 7.9% appearing once. The starting material was PBMCs from blood, obtained less than 30 months after vaccination. These receptors were obtained from a man aged 45 to 75 who received an inactivated influenza vaccine.

The sample holds a few counts of this clonotype. The gene calls are TRBV4-3 and TRBJ1-6; TRBD1 matches 7 bases. This CDR3 contains 16 residues. J gave up 7 bases and V 4 bases, and 10 bases lay outside the gene matches. Germline V gene data show CDR1 as LGHNA and CDR2 as YSLEER. The CDR3 protein is CASSRGQSGGNSPLHF. CDR3 nucleotides: TGCGCCAGCAGCCGGGGACAGTCCGGCGGCAATTCACCCCTCCACTTT.

In this sample, this clonotype turned up many times. J is TRBJ1-4 and V is TRBV3-1; D not certain. The CDR3 spans 16 residues. The V gene lost 2 bases and the J gene lost 8 bases, with 18 bases spanning the gap. Germline lookup yields CDR1 LGHDT and CDR2 YNNKEL (reference sequence). The CDR3 reads CASSQPAGNIGEKLFF. Written as DNA, the CDR3 is TGTGCCAGCAGCCAACCCGCCGGGAACATAGGGGAAAAACTGTTTTTT. The full variable domain, completed using reference TRBV3-1 and TRBJ1-4, is DTAVSQTPKYLVTQMGNDKSIKCEQNLGHDTMYWYKQDSKKFLKIMFSYNNKELIINETVPNRFSPKSPDKAHLNLHINSLELGDSAVYFCASSQPAGNIGEKLFFGSGTQLSVL.

This clonotype came up a few times. The V and J genes are TRBV9 and TRBJ1-1; D call uncertain. The CDR3 spans 17 residues. Trimming left V 4 bases short and J 0 bases short, with 19 bases between. CDR1 and CDR2 (germline): SGDLS, YYNGEE. CDR3 DNA sequence: TGTGCCAGCAGCCCTCCCCCCACGGTGGTCGTGAACACTGAAGCTTTCTTT. Encoded protein: CASSPPPTVVVNTEAFF.

The chain has TRBV28 and TRBJ2-7; D is uncertain. Trimming cost V 8 bases and J 3 bases, with 14 bases left between them. The CDR3 sequence is 13 residues long. The germline CDR1 and CDR2 sequences are MDHEN and SYDVKM. This CDR3 is CASGKTSFYEQYF. The DNA for the CDR3 is TGTGCCAGCGGCAAAACAAGTTTCTACGAGCAGTACTTC.

The chain couples TRBV5-1 to TRBJ2-7; no reliable D call. V was clipped by 4 bases and J by 0 bases, with 14 bases between them. This CDR3 contains 15 residues. Germline assignment: CDR1 SGHRS and CDR2 YFSETQ. The CDR3: CASSPDPSSSYEQYF. In nucleotides, the CDR3 is TGCGCCAGCAGCCCGGACCCTTCCAGCTCCTACGAGCAGTACTTC.

The CDR3 loop reads CASSIGTSGYTDTQYF. Written as DNA, the CDR3 is TGTGCCAGCAGCATTGGGACTAGCGGATACACAGATACGCAGTATTTT. The chain couples TRBV5-6 to TRBJ2-3; 11 bases map to TRBD2. Losses at the gene ends were 4 bases for V and 2 bases for J; bases not matched to a gene: 6. CDR1 SGHDT and CDR2 YYEEEE come from the germline V gene. The CDR3 loop spans 16 amino acids.

This clonotype has a count of ten or more. V and J are TRBV20-1 and TRBJ1-1, with 7 nucleotides matching TRBD1. The junction had 16 bases not matched to a gene; V was cut back by 2 bases and J by 7 bases. Germline V gene data show CDR1 as DFQATT and CDR2 as SNEGSKA (reference sequence). The length of the CDR3 is 16 residues. CDR3 region: CSARRVGNRGIGEAFF. Written as DNA, the CDR3 is TGCAGTGCTAGAAGGGTCGGGAACAGGGGAATTGGTGAAGCTTTCTTT.

This chain joins TRBV18 and TRBJ1-4; D perhaps matches TRBD1 (5 bases). V lost 3 bases to trimming and J lost 8 bases, with 13 bases between them. Germline CDR1 reads KGHSH; CDR2 reads LQKENI. The CDR3 runs to 14 residues. The CDR3 DNA reads as TGTGCCAGCTCACCGAACCGGGGGGACGAAAAACTGTTTTTT. This sequence encodes CASSPNRGDEKLFF.

This clonotype was detected only a few times. This sequence joins TRBV29-1 and TRBJ2-1, with D perhaps matching TRBD1 (6 bases). V was pared by 3 bases and J by 0 bases, with 9 bases between. CDR1 and CDR2 (germline): SQVTM, ANQGSEA. The CDR3 contains 14 residues. The CDR3 DNA reads as TGCAGCGTTGACGGGGACACCTCCTACAATGAGCAGTTCTTC. It codes for CSVDGDTSYNEQFF.

This clonotype was counted at least ten times. The chain is built from TRBV29-1 and TRBJ2-3; TRBD2 agrees at 9 bases. The CDR3 spans 13 residues. CDR1 and CDR2 from the germline V gene are SQVTM and ANQGSEA. V shed 4 bases and J 6 bases; nucleotides not matched to a gene: 5. This chain's CDR3 is CSVVGGGADTQYF. CDR3 in DNA: TGCAGCGTTGTAGGCGGGGGGGCCGATACGCAGTATTTT.

There are a few counts of this clonotype. The chain carries TRBV12-3 or TRBV12-4 and TRBJ2-7; 7 bases line up with TRBD2. V dropped 5 bases and J dropped 5; count of bases not matched to a gene: 9. This CDR3 has 14 amino acids. The CDR3 is CASSPETSSDEQYF. CDR3 in DNA: TGTGCCAGCAGTCCGGAGACTAGCTCTGACGAGCAGTACTTC.